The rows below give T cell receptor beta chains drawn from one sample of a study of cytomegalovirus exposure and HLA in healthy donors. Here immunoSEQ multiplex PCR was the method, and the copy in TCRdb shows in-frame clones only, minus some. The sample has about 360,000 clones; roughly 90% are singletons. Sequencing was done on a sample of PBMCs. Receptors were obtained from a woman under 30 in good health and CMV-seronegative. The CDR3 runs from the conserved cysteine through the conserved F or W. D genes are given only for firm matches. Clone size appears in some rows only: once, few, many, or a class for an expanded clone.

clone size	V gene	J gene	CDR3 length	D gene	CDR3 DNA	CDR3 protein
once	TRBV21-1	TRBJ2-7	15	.	TGTGCCAGCAGCAAAAGGGAGGGGCCCTCCTACGAGCAGTACTTC	CASSKREGPSYEQYF
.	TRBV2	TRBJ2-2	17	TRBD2	TGTGCCAGCAGTGAAGCGCCGACGGGGGGGTGGACCGGGGAGCTGTTTTTT	CASSEAPTGGWTGELFF
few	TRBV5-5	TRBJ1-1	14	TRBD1	TGTGCCAGCAGCTGGACAGGGCAGGGAACTGAAGCTTTCTTT	CASSWTGQGTEAFF
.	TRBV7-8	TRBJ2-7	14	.	TGTGCCAGCAGCTTGGGAAGGGGCGCGATCGAGCAGTACTTC	CASSLGRGAIEQYF
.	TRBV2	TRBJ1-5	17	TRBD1	TGTGCCAGCAGTAAAATAGCCGGGACAGGTAGCAATCAGCCCCAGCATTTT	CASSKIAGTGSNQPQHF
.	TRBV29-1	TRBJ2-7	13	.	TGCAGCGTTGAGGCCGGCAGGCCATACGAGCAGTACTTC	CSVEAGRPYEQYF
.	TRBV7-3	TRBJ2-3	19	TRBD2	TGTGCCAGCAGCTTAGTGGGACTAGCGGGAGTGAAGCGCACAGATACGCAGTATTTT	CASSLVGLAGVKRTDTQYF
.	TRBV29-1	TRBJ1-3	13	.	TGCAGCGTTGAGACAGTCTCTGGAAACACCATATATTTT	CSVETVSGNTIYF
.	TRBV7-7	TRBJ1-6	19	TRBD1	TGTGCCAGCAGCTTACTGGGACAGGTTTTAAGCTCCTATAATTCACCCCTCCACTTT	CASSLLGQVLSSYNSPLHF
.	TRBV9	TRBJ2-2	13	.	TGTGCCAGTCAGCGGGTCGGCACCGGGGAGCTGTTTTTT	CASQRVGTGELFF
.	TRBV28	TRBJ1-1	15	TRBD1	TGTGCCAGCAGTTTCGGGCTCGACAGGGACACTGAAGCTTTCTTT	CASSFGLDRDTEAFF